This is a list of T cell receptor beta chains from one sample in a study of cytomegalovirus exposure and HLA in healthy donors. The method was immunoSEQ multiplex PCR; TCRdb's version includes in-frame clones alone and lacks a portion of them. The sample records over 100,000 clones, roughly 8.8% being singletons. Sequencing was performed on PBMCs. Every receptor here comes from a woman between 40 and 50 years old in good health and CMV-seropositive. The CDR3 runs from the conserved cysteine through the conserved F or W. The D gene is left open where the match is weak. Expanded clones are given a class, and other clones once, few, many or no size at all.

TRBJ2-5	few	-	TRBV6-6	CASSYRGTQETQYF	TGTGCCAGCAGTTATCGGGGGACCCAAGAGACCCAGTACTTC
TRBJ1-2	-	TRBD1	TRBV6-5	CASRGINDRVYGYTF	TGTGCCAGCAGAGGGATTAACGACAGGGTCTATGGCTACACCTTC
TRBJ1-2	few	TRBD1	TRBV6-5	CASRTGIDGYTF	TGTGCCAGCAGGACAGGGATAGATGGCTACACCTTC
TRBJ1-5	-	-	TRBV5-1	CASSRDNLNQPQHF	TGCGCCAGCAGCAGAGACAACCTCAATCAGCCCCAGCATTTT
TRBJ2-5	few	-	TRBV2	CASYRGFQETQYF	TGTGCCAGCTACCGGGGATTTCAAGAGACCCAGTACTTC
TRBJ2-5	few	-	TRBV5-1	CASSLGGLRETQYF	TGCGCCAGCAGCTTGGGAGGACTCCGGGAGACCCAGTACTTC
TRBJ2-7	few	TRBD2	TRBV5-1	CASSLPGEGEQYF	TGCGCCAGCAGCTTGCCGGGGGAGGGAGAGCAGTACTTC
TRBJ1-1	-	-	TRBV27	CASSFGVDTEAFF	TGTGCCAGCAGTTTCGGGGTTGACACTGAAGCTTTCTTT
TRBJ1-6	few	TRBD1	TRBV5-6	CASTLRDRVGNSPLHF	TGTGCCAGCACTCTCCGGGACAGGGTGGGAAATTCACCCCTCCACTTT
TRBJ2-6	few	TRBD1	TRBV7-9	CASSGRQGTSGANVLTF	TGTGCCAGCAGCGGACGACAGGGAACTTCTGGGGCCAACGTCCTGACTTTC
TRBJ1-5	-	-	TRBV10-3	CAISEGGGPVPQHF	TGTGCCATCAGTGAAGGGGGGGGCCCCGTTCCCCAGCATTTT
TRBJ2-5	-	-	TRBV5-1	CASSPQGTQQETQYF	TGCGCCAGCAGCCCCCAGGGAACCCAACAAGAGACCCAGTACTTC
TRBJ1-3	few	-	TRBV11-2	CASSPLGAAAPGNTIYF	TGTGCCAGCAGCCCCCTGGGGGCAGCTGCTCCTGGAAACACCATATATTTT
TRBJ2-5	-	TRBD1	TRBV7-8	CASSLGAGGKWETQYF	TGTGCCAGCAGCTTGGGGGCAGGGGGTAAATGGGAGACCCAGTACTTC
TRBJ2-5	few	TRBD2	TRBV6-1	CASSEVAGNQETQYF	TGTGCCAGCAGTGAGGTAGCGGGGAACCAAGAGACCCAGTACTTC